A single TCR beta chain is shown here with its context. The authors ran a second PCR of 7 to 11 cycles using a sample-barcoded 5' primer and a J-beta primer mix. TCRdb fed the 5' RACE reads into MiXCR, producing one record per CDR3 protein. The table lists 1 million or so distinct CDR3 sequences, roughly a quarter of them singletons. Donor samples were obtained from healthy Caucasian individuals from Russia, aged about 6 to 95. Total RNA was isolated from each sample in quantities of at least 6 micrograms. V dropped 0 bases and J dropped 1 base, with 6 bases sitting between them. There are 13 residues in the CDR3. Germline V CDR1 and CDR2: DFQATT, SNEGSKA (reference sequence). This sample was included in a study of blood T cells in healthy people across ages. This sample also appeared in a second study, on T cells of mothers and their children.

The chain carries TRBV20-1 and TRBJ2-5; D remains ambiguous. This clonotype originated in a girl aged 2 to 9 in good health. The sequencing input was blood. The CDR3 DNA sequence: TGCAGTGCTAGAGAGGCCTTCCAAGAGACCCAGTACTTC. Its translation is CSAREAFQETQYF.